These T cell receptor beta chains were read from a single sample in a study of blood T cell repertoires in COVID-19. Generated by immunoSEQ multiplex PCR, the TCRdb table keeps only in-frame clones and is missing some. The sample gives 150,000 to 160,000 clones, about 88% of which show up once; 2.4% is in the top ten. The specimen sequenced was peripheral blood. The receptors derive from a woman between 65 and 79 years old with acute or convalescent COVID-19. The CDR3 runs from the conserved cysteine through the conserved F or W. The D gene is left open where the match is weak. The listing skips clone size in some rows; elsewhere it reads once, few, many or a size class.

CDR3 DNA | CDR3 protein | D gene | J gene | V gene | clone size
TGTGCCAGCAGTGAAGCCGGAGTCTTTAGCTATGGCTACACCTTC | CASSEAGVFSYGYTF | - | TRBJ1-2 | TRBV6-1 | -
TGTGCCAGCAGCCCCGCGACAGGGTGGGGAAACACCATATATTTT | CASSPATGWGNTIYF | TRBD1 | TRBJ1-3 | TRBV7-9 | -
TGCGCCAGCAGCTTGGACAGGGGGCTGAACACTGAAGCTTTCTTT | CASSLDRGLNTEAFF | TRBD1 | TRBJ1-1 | TRBV5-1 | few
TGTGCCAGCAGTGCGTGGTCGGGGTCGAACACTGAAGCTTTCTTT | CASSAWSGSNTEAFF | - | TRBJ1-1 | TRBV28 | -
TGTGCCAGCAGCGCAGGAGGTCTGTCTGGAAACACCATATATTTT | CASSAGGLSGNTIYF | - | TRBJ1-3 | TRBV5-6 | -
TGTGCCAGCAGCTTGGACGGGACAGGGAGAGGCTACACCTTC | CASSLDGTGRGYTF | TRBD1 | TRBJ1-2 | TRBV7-9 | -
TGTGCCATCAGCACAGGGGGCGGCCAAAATTCACCCCTCCACTTT | CAISTGGGQNSPLHF | TRBD1 | TRBJ1-6 | TRBV10-3 | few
TGTGCCAGCAGTGTGGAGGCAGGGGGCGTCCCAGATACGCAGTATTTT | CASSVEAGGVPDTQYF | TRBD1 | TRBJ2-3 | TRBV2 | -
TGTGCCAGTATTTGGAGGGGGCGAGGATATGAGCAGTTCTTC | CASIWRGRGYEQFF | - | TRBJ2-1 | TRBV19 | -
TGTGCCAGCAGCCCACCGGGACTAGCGGGCGGCAACAATGAGCAGTTCTTC | CASSPPGLAGGNNEQFF | TRBD2 | TRBJ2-1 | TRBV7-8 | -
TGTGCCAGCAGCGCCAGACAGGGGGCCAATTCACCCCTCCACTTT | CASSARQGANSPLHF | TRBD1 | TRBJ1-6 | TRBV7-3 | -
TGTGCCACCAGCCAGACAGGAACCAGGCTAAGAAACACCATATATTTT | CATSQTGTRLRNTIYF | - | TRBJ1-3 | TRBV15 | -
TGTGCCATCAGCTCGGGACTAGCGGGGGGAAGGGGCACCGGGGAGCTGTTTTTT | CAISSGLAGGRGTGELFF | TRBD2 | TRBJ2-2 | TRBV10-3 | -
TGTGCCAGTAGTAGATACGGGACAGGGGGCAGTCGCTCCCTAGGAGCGCAGTATTTT | CASSRYGTGGSRSLGAQYF | TRBD1 | TRBJ2-3 | TRBV19 | -
TGTGCCGGCAACCCTCCACAGGGGGCGAGGGAGACCCAGTACTTC | CAGNPPQGARETQYF | TRBD1 | TRBJ2-5 | TRBV28 | -
TGTGCCAGCAGCGGGACAGCGAACACTGAAGCTTTCTTT | CASSGTANTEAFF | TRBD1 | TRBJ1-1 | TRBV28 | -
TGTGCCAGCACCCCAAGGAGCTACTCCTACAATGAGCAGTTCTTC | CASTPRSYSYNEQFF | - | TRBJ2-1 | TRBV5-5 | -
TGTGCCTGGAGTCGGGGGTCGGGGGCTGGGGCCAACGTCCTGACTTTC | CAWSRGSGAGANVLTF | - | TRBJ2-6 | TRBV30 | -
TGTGCCAGCAGTTCCCCCGGGGGGACAAAAGAAGCTTTCTTT | CASSSPGGTKEAFF | - | TRBJ1-1 | TRBV28 | -
TGTGCCACCAGTGATTACGGGGCTGGGGCCAACGTCCTGACTTTC | CATSDYGAGANVLTF | - | TRBJ2-6 | TRBV24-1 | -
TGCGCCAGCAGCCCTACCGGTAGCGGGGGGACGAATGAGCAGTTCTTC | CASSPTGSGGTNEQFF | TRBD2 | TRBJ2-1 | TRBV5-1 | -